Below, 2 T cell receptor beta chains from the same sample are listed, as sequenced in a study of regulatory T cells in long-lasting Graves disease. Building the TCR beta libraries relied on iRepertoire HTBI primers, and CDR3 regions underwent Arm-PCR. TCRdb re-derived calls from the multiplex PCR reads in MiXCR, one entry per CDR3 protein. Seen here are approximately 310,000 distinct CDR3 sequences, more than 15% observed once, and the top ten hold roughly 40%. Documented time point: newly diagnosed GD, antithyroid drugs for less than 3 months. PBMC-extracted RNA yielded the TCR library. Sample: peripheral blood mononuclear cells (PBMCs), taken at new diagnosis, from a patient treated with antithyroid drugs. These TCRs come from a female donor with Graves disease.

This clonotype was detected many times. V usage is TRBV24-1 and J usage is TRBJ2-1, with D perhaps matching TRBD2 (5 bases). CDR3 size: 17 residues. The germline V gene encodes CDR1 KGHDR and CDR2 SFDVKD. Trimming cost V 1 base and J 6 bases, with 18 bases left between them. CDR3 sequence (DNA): TGTGCCACCAGTGATTTAGGCACAGCTAGAGGGATCAATGAGCAGTTCTTC. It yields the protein CATSDLGTARGINEQFF.

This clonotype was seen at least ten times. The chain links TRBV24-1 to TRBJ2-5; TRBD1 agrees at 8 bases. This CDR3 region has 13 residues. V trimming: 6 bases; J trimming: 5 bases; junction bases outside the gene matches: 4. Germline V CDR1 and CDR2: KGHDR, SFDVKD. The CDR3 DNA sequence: TGTGCCACCAGTCCGCAGGGGGCCGAGACCCAGTACTTC. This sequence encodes CATSPQGAETQYF.